The clone carrying this T cell receptor beta chain was recorded a few times. The same CDR3 is also encoded by other DNA sequences in this sample. The entry originates in a study of blood T cell repertoires in COVID-19. The table came from immunoSEQ multiplex PCR; TCRdb's copy has only in-frame clones and leaves some out. The sample records over 200,000 clones, 88% being singletons. Material: peripheral blood. The TCR originated in a man aged 35 to 55 with acute or convalescent COVID-19.

The CDR3 region is CASSLGRGSNQPQHF. The DNA of the CDR3 is TGTGCCAGCAGTCTCGGGAGAGGGAGCAATCAGCCCCAGCATTTT. The chain carries TRBV3-1 (or the pseudogene TRBV3-2) and TRBJ1-5; D uncertain. CDR1 is LGHDT and CDR2 is YNNKEL in the germline V gene (reference sequence). The CDR3 length is 15 residues. The germline V and J ends were trimmed by 6 bases and 1 base, with 13 bases remaining between them.